The next 19 T cell receptor beta chains were all read from a single sample in a study of CD8+CD57+ T cells in acquired aplastic anemia. TCR beta VDJ and CDR3 were profiled, and genomic DNA was the template. Each CDR3 protein gets one entry after TCRdb re-called the reads with MiXCR. The data show under 200,000 distinct CDR3 sequences, about 48% seen once. Sequenced patients had shown CD8+CD57+ cell expansion by flow cytometry. Input material: sorted CD4+, CD8+, or CD8+CD57+ T cells (not recorded which) from PBMCs. These receptors all stem from a human donor with aplastic anemia.

Turning to this clonotype: This could be a read error, since a much larger clone is one nucleotide away. No conserved phenylalanine or tryptophan is present at the end of the CDR3, so a read error is the likely explanation. The rearrangement joins TRBV12-5 to TRBJ2-5, with no clear D. Germline-derived CDR1 and CDR2 are LGHNT and FRNRAP. This CDR3 is 12 amino acids long. The V and J ends lost 6 bases and 7 bases respectively, with 12 bases between them. CDR3 protein: CASGAPSGTQYL. The DNA of the CDR3 is TGTGCTAGTGGCGCCCCTTCGGGGACCCAGTACCTC.

This clonotype was seen ten or more times. The chain uses TRBV4-3 and TRBJ2-3, with 7 positions matching TRBD2. The CDR3 runs to 16 residues. V lost 1 base to trimming and J lost 6 bases; unmatched junction nucleotides: 10. Germline values: CDR1 LGHNA, CDR2 YSLEER. CDR3 bases: TGCGCCAGCAGCCAAGTCACCGGACTAGAGGGCGATACGCAGTATTTT. It translates to CASSQVTGLEGDTQYF.

The chain couples TRBV7-9 to TRBJ2-7, with D maybe TRBD2 (5 bases). Germline V gene data show CDR1 as SEHNR and CDR2 as FQNEAQ (reference sequence). The CDR3 consists of 16 residues. V lost 5 bases and J 4 bases, leaving 21 bases between the germline ends. The CDR3 region has the DNA TGTGCCAGCAGCCAAGATTGGGGAGAACTGGGGTACGAGCAGTACTTC. Translating it yields CASSQDWGELGYEQYF.

As for this clonotype: A much more abundant neighbour one base away suggests this may be a read error. The conserved phenylalanine or tryptophan normally closing the CDR3 is absent here, so this likely arose from a read error. The V and J genes are TRBV5-1 and TRBJ2-7; 9 bases agree with TRBD1. The CDR3 spans 18 residues. Germline V gene sequence: CDR1 SGHRS, CDR2 YFSETQ. V lost 4 bases and J lost 0; bases outside the gene matches: 14. The DNA for the CDR3 is TGCGCCAGCAGCACTGGGGACAGGGCCAATCTGATCTCCTACGAGCAGTACCTC. Its translation is CASSTGDRANLISYEQYL.

The V gene is TRBV2, the J gene TRBJ1-5; the D is unclear. Trimming shortened V by 3 bases and J by 6 bases, and 12 bases separated the two germline ends. Per the germline V gene, CDR1 is SNHLY and CDR2 is FYNNEI. The CDR3 length is 14 residues. CDR3 loop: CASSDTLTRQPQHF. CDR3 sequence (DNA): TGTGCCAGCAGTGACACCTTGACTCGTCAGCCCCAGCATTTT.

The chain couples TRBV24-1 to TRBJ1-4; D uncertain. The CDR3 length is 13 residues. Germline CDR1 and CDR2: KGHDR and SFDVKD. V lost 4 bases and J lost 7, with 9 bases in between. In DNA form, the CDR3 reads TGTGCCACCAGTGAAGGCGGTGGTGAAAAACTGTTTTTT. Residues: CATSEGGGEKLFF.

Remarks on this clonotype: This CDR3 fails to terminate in the conserved phenylalanine or tryptophan, so it likely reflects a read error. The V call is TRBV15, the J call TRBJ1-5, with 8 bases aligning to TRBD1. CDR3 length: 14 residues. Germline V gene data show CDR1 as LNHNV and CDR2 as YYDKDF (reference sequence). CDR3 nucleotide sequence: TGTGCCACCAGCAGCCGGACAGGGAATCCGCCCCAGCATTGT. It specifies CATSSRTGNPPQHC.

This clonotype was seen at least ten times. The chain employs TRBV12-3 or TRBV12-4 and TRBJ2-1, with 9 positions matching TRBD1. The CDR3 contains 13 residues. J was trimmed by 9 bases and V by 7 bases; bases with no gene match: 7. This chain's CDR3 is CASTTGGLLEQFF. CDR3 coding DNA: TGTGCCAGCACGACAGGGGGGTTGCTTGAGCAGTTCTTC.

This chain uses TRBV7-8 with TRBJ2-1, with TRBD2 matching over 8 bases. The length of the CDR3 is 15 residues. Trimming at V came to 5 bases and at J to 9 bases, leaving 12 bases not matched to a gene. Germline CDR1 reads SGHVS; CDR2 reads FQNEAQ. CDR3 bases: TGTGCCAGCAGCCCCCTGGGTAGCGGGACTGGTGAGCAGTTCTTC. Amino acids: CASSPLGSGTGEQFF. Looking up the rest from reference TRBV7-8 and TRBJ2-1 gives the full variable domain: GAGVSQSPRYKVAKRGQDVALRCDPISGHVSLFWYQQALGQGPEFLTYFQNEAQLDKSGLPSDRFFAERPEGSVSTLKIQRTQQEDSAVYLCASSPLGSGTGEQFFGPGTRLTVL.

Only a few counts were recorded for this clonotype. The chain joins TRBV3-1 to TRBJ2-3; 13 bases match TRBD2. The CDR3 consists of 18 residues. Per the germline V gene, CDR1 is LGHDT and CDR2 is YNNKEL (reference sequence). V lost 3 bases and J lost 2; bases outside the gene matches: 8. CDR3 sequence: CASSHLPGLAGITDTQYF. CDR3 in DNA: TGTGCCAGCAGCCACCTCCCGGGACTAGCGGGAATCACAGATACGCAGTATTTT.

This clonotype was observed at least ten times. The chain joins TRBV20-1 to TRBJ2-1, with a tentative D call TRBD2 (7 bases). The CDR3 has 17 residues. Germline CDR1 reads DFQATT; CDR2 reads SNEGSKA (reference sequence). The V and J ends lost 6 bases and 0 bases respectively, with 21 bases between them. The CDR3 here is CSAGGESWGNSYNEQFF. DNA for the CDR3: TGCAGTGCAGGGGGGGAGAGTTGGGGGAACTCCTACAATGAGCAGTTCTTC.

Ten or more counts support this clonotype. The V gene is TRBV5-1, the J gene TRBJ2-5; D might be TRBD1 (6 bases). Germline lookup yields CDR1 SGHRS and CDR2 YFSETQ. The V end lost 1 base, the J end lost 5 bases, and 6 bases lay between the germline ends. The CDR3 is 12 residues long. CDR3 loop: CASSLRGETQYF. Here the CDR3 DNA reads TGCGCCAGCAGCTTGAGGGGGGAGACCCAGTACTTC. The full variable domain, its missing parts supplied by reference TRBV5-1 and TRBJ2-5, is KAGVTQTPRYLIKTRGQQVTLSCSPISGHRSVSWYQQTPGQGLQFLFEYFSETQRNKGNFPGRFSGRQFSNSRSEMNVSTLELGDSALYLCASSLRGETQYFGPGTRLLVL.

This clonotype was recorded many times. V is TRBV6-1 and J is TRBJ2-7; D perhaps matches TRBD1 (5 bases). The CDR3 runs 13 residues. CDR1 and CDR2 from the germline V gene are MNHNS and SASEGT. V lost 3 bases and J lost 6, with 12 bases in between. The CDR3 spells CASSDSDSSEQYF. DNA of the CDR3: TGTGCCAGCAGTGACAGTGACAGTTCCGAGCAGTACTTC.

This clonotype was counted many times. J is TRBJ2-1 and V is TRBV2, with 7 bases that match TRBD2. Unmatched junction bases numbered 7, after V lost 8 bases and J lost 6 bases. The CDR3 is 13 amino acids. CDR1 and CDR2 (germline): SNHLY, FYNNEI. The CDR3 protein is CASPGTTRNEQFF. The CDR3 DNA is TGTGCCAGCCCTGGGACTACTCGCAATGAGCAGTTCTTC.

In its sample, this clonotype was seen many times. The rearrangement links TRBV11-2 to TRBJ1-1; weak D call: TRBD1 (5 bases). Trimming removed 6 bases at V and 7 bases at J, with 9 bases between. The germline gives CDR1 SGHAT, CDR2 FQNNGV. The CDR3 contains 11 residues. CDR3 loop: CASSIGGEAFF. The CDR3 nucleotides are TGTGCCAGCAGTATCGGGGGTGAAGCTTTCTTT.

This clonotype has only a few counts. The genes are TRBV6-2 or TRBV6-3 and TRBJ2-1, with 10 bases aligning to TRBD2. With V trimmed by 7 bases and J by 10 bases, 19 bases remained unmatched. Per the germline V gene, CDR1 is MNHEY and CDR2 is SVGEGT. The CDR3 covers 17 residues. CDR3 amino acids: CASTLLEGLAGEREQFF. The CDR3 DNA is TGTGCCAGCACTTTACTCGAAGGGCTAGCGGGAGAGCGGGAGCAGTTCTTC.

The genes are TRBV2 and TRBJ2-5, with 7 nucleotides matching TRBD2. The J segment lost 3 bases and the V segment lost 7 bases, leaving 2 bases of the junction unmatched. Germline V lookup: CDR1 SNHLY, CDR2 FYNNEI. The CDR3 is 12 residues long. The CDR3 protein is CASKRDEETQYF. The CDR3 coding sequence is TGTGCCAGCAAGCGGGATGAAGAGACCCAGTACTTC.

The chain uses TRBV24-1 and TRBJ2-7; a weak D match, TRBD1 (5 bases). This CDR3 contains 11 residues. Germline-derived CDR1 and CDR2 are KGHDR and SFDVKD. V shed 7 bases and J shed 7 bases, with 10 bases lying between them. The CDR3 DNA reads as TGTGCCACCAGCTCAAAGGGGGAGCAGTACTTC. Translated: CATSSKGEQYF.

The chain uses TRBV6-5 and TRBJ2-1; the match to TRBD2 covers 8 bases. The CDR3 sequence is 15 residues long. The junction had 1 base not matched to a gene; V was cut back by 2 bases and J by 1 base. From germline, CDR1 is MNHEY and CDR2 SVGAGI. CDR3 residues: CASSYGGRSYNEQFF. In nucleotides, the CDR3 is TGTGCCAGCAGTTACGGCGGGAGGTCCTACAATGAGCAGTTCTTC.